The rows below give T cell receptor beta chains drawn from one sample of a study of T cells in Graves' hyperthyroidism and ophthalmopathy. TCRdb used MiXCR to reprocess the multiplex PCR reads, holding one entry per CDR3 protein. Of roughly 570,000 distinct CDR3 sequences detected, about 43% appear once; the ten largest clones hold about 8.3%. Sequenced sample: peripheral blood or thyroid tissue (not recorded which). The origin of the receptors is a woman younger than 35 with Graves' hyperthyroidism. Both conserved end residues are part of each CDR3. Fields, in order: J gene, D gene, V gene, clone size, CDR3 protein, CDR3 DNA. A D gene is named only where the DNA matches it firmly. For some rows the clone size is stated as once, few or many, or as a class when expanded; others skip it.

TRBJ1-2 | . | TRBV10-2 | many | CASSEPGEFPNYGYTF | TGCGCCAGCAGTGAGCCAGGGGAGTTTCCTAACTATGGCTACACCTTC
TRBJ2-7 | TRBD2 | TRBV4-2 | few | CASSSFGLAGAYEQYF | TGTGCCAGCAGCTCATTCGGACTAGCGGGAGCCTACGAGCAGTACTTC
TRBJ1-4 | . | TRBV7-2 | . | CASSQGVLDEKLFF | TGTGCCAGCAGCCAAGGGGTGCTAGACGAAAAACTGTTTTTT
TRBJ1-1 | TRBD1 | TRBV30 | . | CAWRGTGVWMNTEAFF | TGTGCCTGGAGAGGGACAGGCGTATGGATGAACACTGAAGCTTTCTTT
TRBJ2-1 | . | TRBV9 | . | CASSVGGGNEQFF | TGTGCCAGCAGCGTAGGGGGTGGCAATGAGCAGTTCTTC
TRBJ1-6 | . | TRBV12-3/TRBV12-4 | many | CASSFLNQYSPLHF | TGTGCCAGCAGTTTCTTGAATCAATATTCACCCCTCCACTTT
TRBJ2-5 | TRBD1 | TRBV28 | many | CASSERTGQETQYF | TGTGCCAGCAGCGAACGGACAGGCCAAGAGACCCAGTACTTC
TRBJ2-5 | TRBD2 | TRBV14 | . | CASSQDVGRETQYF | TGTGCCAGCAGCCAAGATGTCGGGAGGGAGACCCAGTACTTC
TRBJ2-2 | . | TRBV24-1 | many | CATSDLPGNQGGELFF | TGTGCCACCAGTGACCTTCCCGGGAACCAAGGCGGGGAGCTGTTTTTT
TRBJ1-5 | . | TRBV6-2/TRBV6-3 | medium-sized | CASIADNYSNQPQHF | TGTGCCAGCATTGCGGACAATTATAGCAATCAGCCCCAGCATTTT
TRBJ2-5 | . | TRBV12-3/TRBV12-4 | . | CASSPNRGNQETQYF | TGTGCCAGCAGTCCCAACAGAGGAAACCAAGAGACCCAGTACTTC
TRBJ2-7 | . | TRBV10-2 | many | CASILTSEGEQYF | TGCGCCAGCATACTGACCAGCGAAGGCGAGCAGTACTTC
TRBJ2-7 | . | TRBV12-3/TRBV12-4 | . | CASSDRNRPLYEQYF | TGTGCCAGCAGTGACAGGAACAGACCCCTCTACGAGCAGTACTTC
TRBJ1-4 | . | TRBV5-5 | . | CASSYGGGGELFF | TGTGCCAGCAGCTACGGGGGAGGCGGGGAACTGTTTTTT
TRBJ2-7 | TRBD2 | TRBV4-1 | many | CASSRPGLAGEQYF | TGCGCCAGCAGCCGCCCGGGACTAGCGGGCGAGCAGTACTTC
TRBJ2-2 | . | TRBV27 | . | CASSFGYSNTGELFF | TGTGCCAGCAGTTTCGGGTACTCGAACACCGGGGAGCTGTTTTTT
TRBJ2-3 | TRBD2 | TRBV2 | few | CASSRLAGGVDTQYF | TGTGCCAGCTCAAGACTAGCGGGAGGGGTAGATACGCAGTATTTT
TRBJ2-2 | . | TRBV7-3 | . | CASSTGGTANTGELFF | TGTGCCAGCAGCACGGGAGGGACAGCGAACACCGGGGAGCTGTTTTTT
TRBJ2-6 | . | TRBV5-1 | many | CASSSGSYSGANVLTF | TGCGCCAGCAGCTCTGGCTCTTACTCTGGGGCCAACGTCCTGACTTTC
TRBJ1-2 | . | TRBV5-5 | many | CASNRPGSPNYGYTF | TGTGCCAGCAACCGACCCGGGAGCCCTAACTATGGCTACACCTTC